The clone carrying this TCR beta chain was seen ten or more times. The antigen is not known. The data derive from a study of neurological immune-mediated disorders. The making of cDNA relied on 5'RACE with 10-nucleotide random UMIs. Over 160 million TCR-beta sequences from 15-18 subjects came out of each sequencing run. TCRdb fed the 5' RACE reads into MiXCR, producing one record per CDR3 protein. The table shows roughly 32,000 distinct CDR3 sequences, with less than 6% occurring only once. Study-level findings and limits: None of the CDR3 amino acid sequences found in expanded clones was shared across subjects. This suggests that the TCR-beta repertoires were private in all groups.

In germline, CDR1 is SGHNT, CDR2 YYREEE (reference sequence). Trimming took 4 bases from V and 2 from J, leaving 14 bases between them. This CDR3 comprises 15 residues. The sorted libraries drew on 900,000 to 1,000,000 T cells that were CD4+ or CD8+. The receptor was isolated from a woman aged 45-65 years in good health. The rearrangement uses TRBV5-4 and TRBJ2-3, with a possible D match to TRBD2 (6 bases). Material: CD4+ T cells from blood. The CDR3 DNA reads as TGTGCCAGCAGCCATGGCGGGGCTCCCACAGATACGCAGTATTTT. This translates into CASSHGGAPTDTQYF.